This TCR beta chain was sequenced in a study of monozygotic twins with cystic fibrosis. Study-wide background: Libraries were built from about 3 micrograms of fragmented DNA using around 15 PCR cycles. Study findings and constraints: In 13 of 16 pairs, V gene usage was closest to the co-twin's. Median Simpson clonality of 0.0095 suggested naive T cells predominated. Monozygotic CF twin pairs shared significantly more nucleotide-identical clonotypes than unrelated CF individuals did.

About this clone: What it binds is unknown.

The V and J ends lost 5 bases and 0 bases respectively, with 18 bases between them. CDR3 length: 17 amino acids. Per germline, CDR1 LNHDA and CDR2 SQIVND (reference sequence). Using immunoSEQ multiplex PCR, the repertoire was profiled, and TCRdb retains in-frame clones only, with some absent. The table lists about 36,000 clones, over 75% of them singletons. The rearrangement links TRBV19 to TRBJ2-3; D tentatively fits TRBD1 or TRBD2 (5 bases each). The sequence derives from a girl aged 2 to 10 with cystic fibrosis. Sequences were obtained from blood. The CDR3 sequence is CASSPPGRRGSTDTQYF. CDR3 nucleotides: TGTGCCAGTAGTCCCCCGGGGCGCCGGGGTAGCACAGATACGCAGTATTTT.